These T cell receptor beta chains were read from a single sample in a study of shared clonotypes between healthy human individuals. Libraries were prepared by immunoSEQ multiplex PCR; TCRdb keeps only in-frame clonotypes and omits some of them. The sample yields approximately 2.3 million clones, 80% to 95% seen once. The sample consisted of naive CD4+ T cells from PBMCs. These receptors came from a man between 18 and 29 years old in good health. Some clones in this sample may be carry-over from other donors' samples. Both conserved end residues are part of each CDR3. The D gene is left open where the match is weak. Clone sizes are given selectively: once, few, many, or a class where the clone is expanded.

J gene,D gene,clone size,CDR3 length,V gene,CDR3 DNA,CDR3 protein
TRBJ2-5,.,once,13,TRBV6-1,TGTGCCAGCAGTGGAGACAGAAAGGAGACCCAGTACTTC,CASSGDRKETQYF
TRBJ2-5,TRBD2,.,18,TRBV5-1,TGCGCCAGCAGCGCCCCGGGACTAGCGGGAGGGGTTGAAGAGACCCAGTACTTC,CASSAPGLAGGVEETQYF
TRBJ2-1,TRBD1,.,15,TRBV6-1,TGTGCCAGCACTCCGACAGGGCCTCCCTACAATGAGCAGTTCTTC,CASTPTGPPYNEQFF
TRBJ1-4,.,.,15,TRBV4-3,TGCGCCAGCAGCCACCCAGGGGAGACTAATGAAAAACTGTTTTTT,CASSHPGETNEKLFF
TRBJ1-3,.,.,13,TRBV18,TGTGCCAGCTCACCGGAGGGGGGAAACACCATATATTTT,CASSPEGGNTIYF
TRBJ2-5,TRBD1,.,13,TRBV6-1,TGTGCCAGCAGGAAACAGGGGGAAGAGACCCAGTACTTC,CASRKQGEETQYF
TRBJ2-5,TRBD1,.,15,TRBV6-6,TGTGCCAGCAGTTACTTGACAGGGTTCCAAGAGACCCAGTACTTC,CASSYLTGFQETQYF
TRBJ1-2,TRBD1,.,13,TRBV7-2,TGTGCCAGCAGCGTGGCAGGGGGGGGTGGCTACACCTTC,CASSVAGGGGYTF
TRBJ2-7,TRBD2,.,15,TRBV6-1,TGTGCCAGCAGGGGGGGGATTTCGGAGAGCTACGAGCAGTACTTC,CASRGGISESYEQYF
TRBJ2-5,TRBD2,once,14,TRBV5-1,TGCGCCAGCAACCCGGGGGGGCTACAAGAGACCCAGTACTTC,CASNPGGLQETQYF
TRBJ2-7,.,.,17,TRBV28,TGTGCCAGCAGTTCCCGGAGCCGGTGGGAGGCATCCTACGAGCAGTACTTC,CASSSRSRWEASYEQYF
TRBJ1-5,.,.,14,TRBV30,TGTGCCTGGAGTGCAATAGACAGGAATCAGCCCCAGCATTTT,CAWSAIDRNQPQHF
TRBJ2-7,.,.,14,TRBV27,TGTGCCAGCAATCCCCAGGGGGGTTCCTACGAGCAGTACTTC,CASNPQGGSYEQYF
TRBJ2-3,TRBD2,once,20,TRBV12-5,TGTGCTAGTGGTTTGGACAGACTAGCGGGAGCGGATTGGGGCACAGATACGCAGTATTTT,CASGLDRLAGADWGTDTQYF
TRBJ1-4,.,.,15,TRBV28,TGTGCCAGCAGTCCTTATGAGGGCCGGAGGGAAAAACTGTTTTTT,CASSPYEGRREKLFF
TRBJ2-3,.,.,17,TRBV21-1,TGTGCCAGCAGCAAATTCTCCTGGCGGGAGGTCACAGATACGCAGTATTTT,CASSKFSWREVTDTQYF
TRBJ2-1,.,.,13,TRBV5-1,TGCGCCAGCAGCTTTCCTAGCGCCAATGAGCAGTTCTTC,CASSFPSANEQFF
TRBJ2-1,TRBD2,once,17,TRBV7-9,TGTGCCAGCAGCCATACAGCTCCGGGACTAGCTCGGAATGAGCAGTTCTTC,CASSHTAPGLARNEQFF
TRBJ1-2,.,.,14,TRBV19,TGTGCCAGTAGATTCCCCGGGGAAAACTATGGCTACACCTTC,CASRFPGENYGYTF
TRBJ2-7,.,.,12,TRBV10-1,TGCGCCAGCAGGGGGGACTCCTACGAGCAGTACTTC,CASRGDSYEQYF
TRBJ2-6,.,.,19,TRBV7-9,TGTGCCAGCAGCCGGGTCAGGGGCTCAACCACCTCTGGGGCCAACGTCCTGACTTTC,CASSRVRGSTTSGANVLTF
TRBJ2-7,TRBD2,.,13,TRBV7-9,TGTGCCAGCAAGGCTAGCGGGAGCTACGAGCAGTACTTC,CASKASGSYEQYF
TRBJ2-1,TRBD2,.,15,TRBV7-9,TGTGCCAGCAGCTTGACGACTAGCGGGAGCCATGAGCAGTTCTTC,CASSLTTSGSHEQFF
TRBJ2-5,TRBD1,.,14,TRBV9,TGTGCCAGCAGCGTCAGGACAGGGCCGGAGACCCAGTACTTC,CASSVRTGPETQYF
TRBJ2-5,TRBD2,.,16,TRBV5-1,TGCGCCAGCAGCCCGGGACTAGCGAGCTACCAAGAGACCCAGTACTTC,CASSPGLASYQETQYF
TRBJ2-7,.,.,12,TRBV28,TGTGCCAGCAGTTTTGCCAGATACGAGCAGTACTTC,CASSFARYEQYF